What follows is one T cell receptor beta chain and its context. Under the authors' procedure: Reference gene primer amplification in the assay estimated nucleated cell counts. TCRdb's copy holds only in-frame clones and misses some; the assay was immunoSEQ multiplex PCR. The V and J calls and clone size come from that table; D and trimming were worked out from the DNA. The table shows 90,000 to 120,000 clones, with around 83% occurring only once. This sample is part of a study of blood T cell repertoires in COVID-19. Germline loops: CDR1 SGDLS, CDR2 YYNGEE. V lost 0 bases, J lost 4 bases, and 4 bases lay in between. The CDR3 is made up of 13 amino acids.

The chain carries TRBV9 and TRBJ1-4; D gene unclear. The material sequenced was peripheral blood. The clonotype was recovered from a man aged 70-80 years with acute or convalescent COVID-19. The CDR3 nucleotides read TGTGCCAGCAGCGTAGGAGATAATGAAAAACTGTTTTTT. Translated, it gives CASSVGDNEKLFF.